A single T cell receptor beta chain is shown here with its context. Which antigen it targets is not known. No much larger clone exists at a distance of one base, and base qualities are not known. Using the deep immunoSEQ assay, multiplex PCR amplified TCR CDR3 regions from genomic DNA. For each cell subset, the extracted genomic DNA was distributed evenly across all wells of several immunoSEQ 96-well plates, and each plate served as one replicate. For sorted subsets, 150 to 250 ng of genomic DNA, equivalent to tens of thousands of T cell genomes, went into each replicate PCR. The purified libraries were quantified using a Qubit 3.0 fluorometer, sized with a Bioanalyzer 2100, and then quantified again using the KAPA Library Quantification kit. Each immunoSEQ 96-well plate was sequenced on its own single-read 150-cycle Illumina NextSeq 550 flow cell. Regarding the original processing steps: The immunoSEQ output contained only junctional sequences without quality scores, so filtering could not match that applied to full-length reads. Sequences were annotated with PyIR, a Python wrapper for IgBLAST v1.9, and V/J genes and CDR3 were assigned using IMGT germline references. Any read was removed if the V/J assignment was weak (E-value above 1e-6), the CDR3 was missing, or the read contained stop codons, out-of-frame junctions, or ambiguous translated residues. A V3J clonotype was defined by an identical inferred V gene, J gene, and CDR3 amino acid sequence. To compute the percentage overlap between repertoires, the number of shared unique clonotypes was divided by the size of the smaller repertoire. RTK rarefaction, the Chao1 estimator, and Recon v2.1 estimates of unobserved clonotypes were used to assess repertoire richness. OLGA was used to compute generation probabilities for all TCRbeta clonotypes that the gDNA method yielded from a few donors. TCRdb took this table from immuneACCESS and kept in-frame rearrangements with V and J called. Such tables lack part of the clones; where checked against another copy, unresolved V genes explain under half of the gap, and the rest is unexplained. The DNA gave D and trimming, while V, J and clone size come from that table. This sample is represented by roughly 2.2 million clones; about 90% of them were singletons. Around 0.35% of the sample is held by the ten biggest clonotypes.

From the germline V gene, CDR1 is LGHNA and CDR2 is YNFKEQ. Including the terminal cysteine and phenylalanine, the CDR3 comprises 17 residues. Of all the DNA, just the CDR3 is kept, 51 bases in frame from base 1. From V the trimming removes 1 base and from J it removes 6 bases, while the gene matches leave 8 bases of the junction unaccounted for. The data are from a study of shared clonotypes between healthy human individuals (dated by TCRdb to the early 2020s). Regarding the study in general: Two women and a few men aged 18 to 49 years were included in the cohort. For each donor, CD4 naive and CD4 memory were each given three plates, CD8 naive was given two plates, and CD8 memory was given one plate. To estimate repertoire size and how much clonotype sharing occurs between individuals, the study deeply sequenced the blood TCR repertoires of about 5 healthy adults. Libraries were prepared and TCR repertoires were sequenced by different laboratories using diverse techniques, in order to increase sequencing depth and limit assay-specific biases. Each donor's leukapheresis produced roughly between roughly 0.85 and 9.5 billion PBMCs. The full study reports these points: Across a few donors, about 5.2% of naive CD4, over 3% of naive CD8, roughly 2.2% of memory CD4, and around 0.4% of memory CD8 clonotypes were shared. Sampling was restricted to blood, and TCR repertoires in tissues likely differ from the TCR repertoires found in blood. Estimated clonotype richness was generally larger for naive than for memory subsets. The genetic and exposure-history diversity represented was limited by the small number of donors. Pairwise subsampling indicated that sequencing depth was expected to affect the degree of clonotype sharing among donors. Compared with non-shared clonotypes, the clonotypes found in all four sorted-subset donors had higher generation probabilities. Incomplete sequencing was indicated by rarefaction of sorted-subset datasets, despite the large sequencing depth.

Healthy HIV-negative adults with no recently reported acute infections or vaccinations were included as donors. All donors were Caucasian adults living in Nashville, Tennessee, USA. Magnetic negative selection was used to enrich CD4+ T cells, after which naive cells were positively selected on CD45RA and the negative fraction became the memory subset. Blood was obtained by leukapheresis, after which PBMCs were separated by Ficoll-Histopaque density gradient centrifugation and cryopreserved in liquid nitrogen vapor phase. Analytical flow cytometry was used to check the purity and quantity of each magnetically sorted T cell population. From each sorted fraction, genomic DNA was isolated and quantified by UV absorbance on a Nanodrop 2000c.

This receptor was obtained from a man between 18 and 29 years old in good health. Some clones in this sample may be carry-over from other donors' samples. The rearrangement joined TRBV4-2 to TRBJ1-5, with 11 middle bases fitting TRBD1. The sequenced sample consisted of naive CD4+ T cells from PBMCs. What this sample's cell subset or site label stands for: CD45RA+ positively selected. The sequence in DNA is TGTGCCAGCAGCCAAGGGACAGGGGGCGCCTACACTCAGCCCCAGCATTTT. Translated, it gives CASSQGTGGAYTQPQHF.